Listed here is a single TCR beta chain. Its antigen is as yet unknown. The CDR3 consists of 14 residues. Germline V gives CDR1 SQVTM, CDR2 ANQGSEA. Trimming pared 6 bases from V and 4 bases from J, leaving 17 bases between. Reverse transcription used about 0.45 to 1 ug RNA and random hexamers. Amplification of TCR beta CDR3 across 54 Vbeta and 13 Jbeta was performed with immunoSEQ multiplex PCR. TCRdb used MiXCR to reprocess the immunoSEQ multiplex PCR reads, holding one entry per CDR3 protein. The sample lists under 200,000 distinct CDR3 sequences, 90% to 95% occurring once. TEMRA cells were FACS-enriched, with CD8+ and CD4+ T cells isolated negatively. The data were taken from a study of CD8 T cells in Susac syndrome. Notes on the study in general: As the study acknowledged, the number of individuals in its TCR sequencing and HLA analysis was relatively small.

The receptor comes from a human donor in good health. Sequenced material: CD4+ T cells from PBMCs. The chain is built from TRBV29-1 and TRBJ2-3; unclear D gene. The CDR3 coding sequence is TGCAGCGTCGCTGGACGGGCTAAAGCAGATACGCAGTATTTT. Its translation: CSVAGRAKADTQYF.